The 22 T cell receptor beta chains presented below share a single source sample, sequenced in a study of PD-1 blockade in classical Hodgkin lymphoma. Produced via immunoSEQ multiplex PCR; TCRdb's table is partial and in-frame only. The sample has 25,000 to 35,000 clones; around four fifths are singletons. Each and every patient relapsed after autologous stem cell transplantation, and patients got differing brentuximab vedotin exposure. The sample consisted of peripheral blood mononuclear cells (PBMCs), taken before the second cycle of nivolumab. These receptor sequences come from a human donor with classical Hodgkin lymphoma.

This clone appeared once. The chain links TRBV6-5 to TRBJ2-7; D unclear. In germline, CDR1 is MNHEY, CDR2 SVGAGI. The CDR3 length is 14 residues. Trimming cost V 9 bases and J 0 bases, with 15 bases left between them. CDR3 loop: CASREQPRSYEQYV. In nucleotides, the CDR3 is TGTGCCAGTCGCGAGCAGCCTCGCTCCTACGAGCAGTACGTC.

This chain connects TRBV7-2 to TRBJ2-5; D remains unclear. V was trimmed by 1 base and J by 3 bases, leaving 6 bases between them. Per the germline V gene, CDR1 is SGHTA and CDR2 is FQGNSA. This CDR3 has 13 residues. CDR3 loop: CASSLGQKETQYF. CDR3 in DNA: TGTGCCAGCAGCTTAGGGCAGAAAGAGACCCAGTACTTC. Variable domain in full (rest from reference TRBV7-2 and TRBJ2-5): GAGVSQSPSNKVTEKGKDVELRCDPISGHTALYWYRQSLGQGLEFLIYFQGNSAPDKSGLPSDRFSAERTGGSVSTLTIQRTQQEDSAVYLCASSLGQKETQYFGPGTRLLVL.

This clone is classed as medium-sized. The CDR3 protein is CASGPAGVNEKLFF. The DNA of the CDR3 is TGCGCCAGCGGCCCGGCTGGGGTTAATGAAAAACTGTTTTTT. This chain connects TRBV5-1 to TRBJ1-4; no firm D call. The CDR3 is 14 residues long. V shed 7 bases and J shed 4 bases, with 14 bases lying between them. Germline values: CDR1 SGHRS, CDR2 YFSETQ.

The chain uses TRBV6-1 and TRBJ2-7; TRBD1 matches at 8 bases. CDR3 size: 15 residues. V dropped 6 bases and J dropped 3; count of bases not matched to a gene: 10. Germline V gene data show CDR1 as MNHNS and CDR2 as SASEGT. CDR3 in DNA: TGTGCCAGCAGCTATCGACAGGGGAAGGACTACGAGCAGTACTTC. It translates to CASSYRQGKDYEQYF.

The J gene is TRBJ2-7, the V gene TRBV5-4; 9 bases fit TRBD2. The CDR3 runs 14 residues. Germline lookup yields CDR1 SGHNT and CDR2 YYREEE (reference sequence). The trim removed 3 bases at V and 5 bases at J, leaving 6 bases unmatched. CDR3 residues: CASSSNSGSHEQYF. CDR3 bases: TGTGCCAGCAGCTCGAATAGCGGGAGCCACGAGCAGTACTTC.

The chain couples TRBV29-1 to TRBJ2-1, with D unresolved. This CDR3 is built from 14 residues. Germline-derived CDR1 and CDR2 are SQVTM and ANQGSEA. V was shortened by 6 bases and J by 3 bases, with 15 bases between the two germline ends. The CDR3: CSVAPGVVYNEQFF. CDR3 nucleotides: TGCAGCGTGGCCCCTGGGGTCGTCTACAATGAGCAGTTCTTC.

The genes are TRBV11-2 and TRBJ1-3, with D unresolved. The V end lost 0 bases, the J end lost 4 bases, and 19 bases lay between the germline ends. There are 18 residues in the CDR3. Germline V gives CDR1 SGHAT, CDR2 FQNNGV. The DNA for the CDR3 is TGTGCCAGCAGCTTAGATGACCCCCCGGGTCTCCGGGGAAACACCATATATTTT. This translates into CASSLDDPPGLRGNTIYF.

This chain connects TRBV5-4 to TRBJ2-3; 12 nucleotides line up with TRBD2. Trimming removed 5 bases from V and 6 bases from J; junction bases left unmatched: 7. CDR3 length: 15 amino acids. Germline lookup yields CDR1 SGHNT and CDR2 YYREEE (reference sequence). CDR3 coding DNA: TGTGCCAGCAGGCCCCTAGCGGGAGGGCGGGATACGCAGTATTTT. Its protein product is CASRPLAGGRDTQYF.

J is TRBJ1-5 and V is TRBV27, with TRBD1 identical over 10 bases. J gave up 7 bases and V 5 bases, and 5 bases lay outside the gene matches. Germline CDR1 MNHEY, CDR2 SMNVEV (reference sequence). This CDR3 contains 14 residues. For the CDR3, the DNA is TGTGCCAGCAGTCCGGGACAGGGGTGGCAGCCCCAGCATTTT. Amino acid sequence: CASSPGQGWQPQHF.

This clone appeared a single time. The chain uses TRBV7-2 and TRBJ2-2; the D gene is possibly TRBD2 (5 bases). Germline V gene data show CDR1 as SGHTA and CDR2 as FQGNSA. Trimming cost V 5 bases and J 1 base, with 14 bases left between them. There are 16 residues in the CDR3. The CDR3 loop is CASSPAASRNTGELFF. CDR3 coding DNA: TGTGCCAGCAGCCCTGCCGCTAGCAGGAACACCGGGGAGCTGTTTTTT.

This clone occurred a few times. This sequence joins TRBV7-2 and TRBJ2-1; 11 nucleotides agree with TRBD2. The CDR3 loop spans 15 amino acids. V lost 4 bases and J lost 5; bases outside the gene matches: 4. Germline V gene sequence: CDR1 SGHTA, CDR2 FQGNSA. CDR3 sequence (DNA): TGTGCCAGCAGCTCCGTAGCGGGGGGGAACAATGAGCAGTTCTTC. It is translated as CASSSVAGGNNEQFF.

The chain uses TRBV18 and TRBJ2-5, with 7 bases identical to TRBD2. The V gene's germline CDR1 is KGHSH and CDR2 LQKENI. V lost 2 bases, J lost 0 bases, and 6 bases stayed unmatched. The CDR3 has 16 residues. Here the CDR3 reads CASSPTGRLHQETQYF. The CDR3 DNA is TGTGCCAGCTCACCAACCGGGAGGCTCCACCAAGAGACCCAGTACTTC.

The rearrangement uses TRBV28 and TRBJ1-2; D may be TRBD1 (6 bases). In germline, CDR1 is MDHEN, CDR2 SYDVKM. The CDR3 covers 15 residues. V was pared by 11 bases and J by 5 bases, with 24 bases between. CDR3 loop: CAGKGGSGNPYGYTF. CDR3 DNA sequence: TGTGCCGGAAAGGGGGGGAGTGGCAACCCATATGGCTACACCTTC.

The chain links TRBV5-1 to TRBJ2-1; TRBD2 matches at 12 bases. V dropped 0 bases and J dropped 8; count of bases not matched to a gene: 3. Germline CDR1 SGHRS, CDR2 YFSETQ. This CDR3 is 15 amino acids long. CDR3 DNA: TGCGCCAGCAGCTTGGCTAGCGGGGGGGCGGATGAGCAGTTCTTC. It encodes CASSLASGGADEQFF.

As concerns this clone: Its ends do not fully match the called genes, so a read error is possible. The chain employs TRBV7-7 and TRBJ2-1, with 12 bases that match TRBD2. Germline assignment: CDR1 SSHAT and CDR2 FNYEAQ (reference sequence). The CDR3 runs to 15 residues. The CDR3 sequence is CASSPLAGGGNEQFF. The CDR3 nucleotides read TGTGCTAGCAGCCCACTAGCGGGAGGAGGGAATGAGCAGTTCTTC.

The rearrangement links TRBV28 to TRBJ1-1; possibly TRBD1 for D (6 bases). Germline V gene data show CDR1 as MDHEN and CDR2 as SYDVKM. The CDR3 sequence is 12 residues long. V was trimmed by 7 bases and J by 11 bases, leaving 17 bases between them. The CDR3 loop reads CASTPGQGVAFF. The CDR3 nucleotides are TGTGCCAGCACTCCGGGACAAGGGGTTGCTTTCTTT.

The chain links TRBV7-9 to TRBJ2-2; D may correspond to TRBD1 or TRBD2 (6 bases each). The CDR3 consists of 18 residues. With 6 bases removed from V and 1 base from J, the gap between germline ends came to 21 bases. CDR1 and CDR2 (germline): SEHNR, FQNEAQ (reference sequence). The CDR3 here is CASRETYRVGLNTGELFF. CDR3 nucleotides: TGTGCCAGCAGGGAGACATACAGGGTGGGACTGAACACCGGGGAGCTGTTTTTT.

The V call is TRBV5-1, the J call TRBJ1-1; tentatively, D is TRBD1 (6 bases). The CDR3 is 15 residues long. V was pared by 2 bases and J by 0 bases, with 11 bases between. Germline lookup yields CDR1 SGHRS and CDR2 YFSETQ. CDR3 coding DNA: TGCGCCAGCAGCTTAGGACAGCACGTGAACACTGAAGCTTTCTTT. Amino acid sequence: CASSLGQHVNTEAFF.

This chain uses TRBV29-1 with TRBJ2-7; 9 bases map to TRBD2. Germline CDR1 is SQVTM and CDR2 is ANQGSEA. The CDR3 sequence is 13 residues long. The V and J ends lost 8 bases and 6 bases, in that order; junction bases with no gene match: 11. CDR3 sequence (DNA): TGCAGCTTCCTCCGAGCGGGAGGTGGCGAGCAGTACTTC. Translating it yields CSFLRAGGGEQYF.

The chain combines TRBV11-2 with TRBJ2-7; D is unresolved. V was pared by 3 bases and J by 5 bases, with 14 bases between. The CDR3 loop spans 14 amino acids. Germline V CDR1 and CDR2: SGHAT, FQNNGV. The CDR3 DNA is TGTGCCAGCAGCTTCGGAAGGGTTTTTGACGAGCAGTACTTC. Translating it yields CASSFGRVFDEQYF.

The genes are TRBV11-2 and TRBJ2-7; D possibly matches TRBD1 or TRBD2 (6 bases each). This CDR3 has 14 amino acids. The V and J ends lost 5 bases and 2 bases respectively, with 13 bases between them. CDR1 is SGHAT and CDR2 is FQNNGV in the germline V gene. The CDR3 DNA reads TGTGCCAGCAGCAAGGACGGGGGCACCTACGAGCAGTACGTC. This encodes CASSKDGGTYEQYV.

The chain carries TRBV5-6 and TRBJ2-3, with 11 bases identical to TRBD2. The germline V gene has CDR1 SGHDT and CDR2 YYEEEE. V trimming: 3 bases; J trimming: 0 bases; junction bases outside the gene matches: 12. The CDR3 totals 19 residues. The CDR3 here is CASSSTSGTYSTSTDTQYF. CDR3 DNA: TGTGCCAGCAGCTCGACTAGCGGGACCTACTCAACTAGCACAGATACGCAGTATTTT.